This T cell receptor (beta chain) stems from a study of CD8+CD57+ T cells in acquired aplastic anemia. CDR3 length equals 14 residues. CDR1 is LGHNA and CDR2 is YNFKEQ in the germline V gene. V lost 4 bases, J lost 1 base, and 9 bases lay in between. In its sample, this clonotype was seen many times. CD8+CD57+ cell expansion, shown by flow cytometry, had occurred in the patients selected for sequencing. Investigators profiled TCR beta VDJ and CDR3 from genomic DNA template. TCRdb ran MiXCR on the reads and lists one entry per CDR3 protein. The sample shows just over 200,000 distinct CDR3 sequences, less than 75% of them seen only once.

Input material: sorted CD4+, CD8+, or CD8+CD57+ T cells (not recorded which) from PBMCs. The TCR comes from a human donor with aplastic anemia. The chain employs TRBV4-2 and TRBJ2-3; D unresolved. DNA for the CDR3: TGTGCCAGCAGCCTTTTGGCAGGCACAGATACGCAGTATTTT. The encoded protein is CASSLLAGTDTQYF.